The 10 T cell receptor beta chains below were found in one sample sequenced in a study of T cell repertoires in cytomegalovirus infection. Their cognate antigens are unknown. TCRdb re-analysed the reads in MiXCR, keeping a single row per CDR3 protein. The sample includes 750,000 to 950,000 distinct CDR3 sequences, 25% to 35% of them seen just once. The sample here was cultured CD8+ T cells from PBMCs, taken from culture after CMV antigen stimulation. Source of these receptors: a human donor in good health (CMV status not recorded). Some clones in this sample may be carry-over from other donors' samples.

The chain joins TRBV27 to TRBJ1-2; possibly TRBD1 for D (5 bases). CDR1 MNHEY and CDR2 SMNVEV come from the germline V gene (reference sequence). V gave up 8 bases and J gave up 8 bases, with 15 bases separating them. The CDR3 is made up of 12 amino acids. The CDR3 region has the DNA TGTGCCAGCGGGAGGGGTACTGGGGGCTACACCTTC. Protein product: CASGRGTGGYTF.

As DNA, the CDR3 is TGCAGCGTTGAAGATCTAAGGGGGGGGCCGGACGGGGAGCTGTTTTTT. Translated, it gives CSVEDLRGGPDGELFF. The chain carries TRBV29-1 and TRBJ2-2; tentative D call: TRBD2 (7 bases). V was pared by 0 bases and J by 7 bases, with 18 bases between. This CDR3 is 16 amino acids long. Germline V lookup: CDR1 SQVTM, CDR2 ANQGSEA.

This clonotype occurred once. The CDR3 DNA reads TGTGCCAGCAGATCCGGGGCGAACACCGGGGAGCTGTTTTTT. Its translation: CASRSGANTGELFF. The rearrangement uses TRBV6-5 and TRBJ2-2; D might be TRBD2 (5 bases). Between the trimmed V and J ends, which lost 6 bases and 0 bases, there was a span of 8 bases. In germline, CDR1 is MNHEY, CDR2 SVGAGI. This CDR3 has 14 residues.

The chain employs TRBV19 and TRBJ1-2; 8 nucleotides match TRBD1. The CDR3 runs 14 residues. CDR1 and CDR2 from the germline V gene are LNHDA and SQIVND (reference sequence). The J segment lost 7 bases and the V segment lost 4 bases, leaving 8 bases of the junction unmatched. The CDR3 reads CASSTRGRGLGYTF. CDR3 coding DNA: TGTGCCAGTAGTACGAGGGGCAGGGGGCTTGGCTACACCTTC. The full variable domain, its missing parts supplied by reference TRBV19 and TRBJ1-2, is DGGITQSPKYLFRKEGQNVTLSCEQNLNHDAMYWYRQDPGQGLRLIYYSQIVNDFQKGDIAEGYSVSREKKESFPLTVTSAQKNPTAFYLCASSTRGRGLGYTFGSGTRLTVV.

The chain couples TRBV20-1 to TRBJ1-2, with 7 nucleotides matching TRBD1. In germline, CDR1 is DFQATT, CDR2 SNEGSKA (reference sequence). V shed 8 bases, J shed 4 bases, and the junction held 4 bases outside the gene matches. CDR3 size: 11 residues. In DNA form, the CDR3 reads TGCAGTACGCGACAGGGCTATGGCTACACCTTC. Encoded protein: CSTRQGYGYTF.

This clonotype was detected only a few times. The V call is TRBV6-1, the J call TRBJ1-1; 10 bases are a match to TRBD1. The CDR3 extends over 13 amino acids. Germline V gene lookup returns CDR1 MNHNS and CDR2 SASEGT. The V and J ends lost 3 bases and 7 bases, in that order; junction bases with no gene match: 2. CDR3 loop: CASSEDRGIEAFF. The CDR3 nucleotides are TGTGCCAGCAGTGAGGACAGGGGGATTGAAGCTTTCTTT.

The chain joins TRBV19 to TRBJ1-6; no reliable D call. Trimming took 8 bases from V and 2 from J, leaving 7 bases between them. CDR1 and CDR2 (germline): LNHDA, SQIVND (reference sequence). The CDR3 covers 13 residues. The CDR3 loop is CASLGAYNSPLHF. The CDR3, as DNA: TGTGCCAGTTTGGGCGCCTATAATTCACCCCTCCACTTT.

The V gene is TRBV6-2 or TRBV6-3, the J gene TRBJ2-7; tentatively, D is TRBD2 (6 bases). The CDR3 is 17 amino acids. With 0 bases removed from V and 0 bases from J, the gap between germline ends came to 15 bases. The germline V gene has CDR1 MNHEY and CDR2 SVGEGT. The CDR3 here is CASSYSKTGESSYEQYV. The CDR3 nucleotides are TGTGCCAGCAGTTACTCGAAAACGGGAGAGAGCTCCTACGAGCAGTACGTC.

Comment on this clonotype: Mismatch with germline at one junction end may stem from a read error. The genes are TRBV20-1 and TRBJ2-5; a weak D match, TRBD1 (7 bases). This CDR3 is 17 amino acids long. CDR1 is DFQATT and CDR2 is SNEGSKA in the germline V gene (reference sequence). CDR3 loop: CSARDRQGLMGAETQYF. In DNA form, the CDR3 reads TGCAGTGCTCGAGATAGACAGGGACTGATGGGGGCAGAGACCCAGTACTTC.

The J gene is TRBJ2-1, the V gene TRBV20-1; D tentatively reads TRBD1 or TRBD2 (5 bases each). Per the germline V gene, CDR1 is DFQATT and CDR2 is SNEGSKA (reference sequence). CDR3 length: 14 amino acids. With 4 bases removed from V and 4 bases from J, the gap between germline ends came to 14 bases. CDR3 in DNA: TGCAGTGCTATGCCGGGACGGGCATACAATGAGCAGTTCTTC. Its protein product is CSAMPGRAYNEQFF.